This record looks at one T cell receptor beta chain sequence and its context. The antigen is unknown. From the roughly 120-subject validation cohort, which was separate from the approximately 720-subject first cohort, the donors were drawn. These data belong to a study of cytomegalovirus exposure and HLA in healthy donors. Study-level information: The platform used for the approximately 130 validation repertoires matched that of the approximately 620 first-cohort repertoires, a later analysis reported.

Sequencing used immunoSEQ multiplex PCR; TCRdb keeps in-frame clones, though not all of them. This repertoire shows some 49,000 clones, about 93% found once; its top ten account for around 8%. Overall study results and limits: Investigators reported 150 to 200 TCR beta chains as tied to cytomegalovirus. Both high specificity and high sensitivity reportedly marked the classifier's diagnosis of cytomegalovirus status.

The TCR was taken from a young woman in good health and CMV-seropositive. Specimen: PBMCs.

CDR3 nucleotides: TGTGCCAGCAGACAAACAGGGAGCGGACAGCCCCAGCATTTT. It is translated as CASRQTGSGQPQHF. V and J are TRBV27 and TRBJ1-5, with D possibly TRBD1 on 6 matching bases. Deletions cut 6 bases from V and 7 bases from J, with 16 bases between. From germline, CDR1 is MNHEY and CDR2 SMNVEV (reference sequence). This CDR3 comprises 14 residues.